This T cell receptor (beta chain) was sequenced in a study of shared clonotypes between healthy human individuals (dated by TCRdb to 2020 to 2022). As for the study more broadly: The cohort included three men and a couple of women between 18 and 49 years of age. Leukapheresis yielded between about 0.9 and 8.9 billion PBMCs per donor. For each donor, CD4 naive and CD4 memory were each run on three plates, CD8 naive on two plates, and CD8 memory on one plate. To estimate repertoire size and how much clonotype sharing occurs between individuals, the study deeply sequenced the blood TCR repertoires of a handful of healthy adults. To increase sequencing depth and limit assay-specific biases, TCR repertoire library preparation and sequencing were carried out by different laboratories using diverse techniques. Study-wide conclusions, independent of this receptor: Even with the large sequencing depth, rarefaction of the sorted-subset datasets indicated that sequencing was incomplete. Compared with non-shared clonotypes, the clonotypes found in all four sorted-subset donors had higher generation probabilities. Estimated clonotype richness was generally larger for naive than for memory subsets. When a handful of donors were compared, the shared fraction of clonotypes was 5% to 6.5% for naive CD4, around 4% for naive CD8, roughly 2.5% for memory CD4, and 0.35% to 0.4% for memory CD8. The small number of donors limited the genetic and exposure-history diversity represented. Pairwise subsampling indicated that sequencing depth was expected to affect the degree of clonotype sharing among donors. Only blood was sampled, and tissue TCR repertoires likely differ from those in blood.

Using the deep immunoSEQ assay, multiplex PCR amplified TCR CDR3 regions from genomic DNA. Extracted genomic DNA from each cell subset was spread evenly across all wells of several immunoSEQ 96-well plates, with each plate serving as a replicate. For sorted subsets, 150 to 250 ng of genomic DNA, equivalent to roughly 30,000 T cell genomes, went into each replicate PCR. Purified libraries were measured with a Qubit 3.0 fluorometer, size-checked on a Bioanalyzer 2100, and measured again with the KAPA Library Quantification kit. A separate single-read 150-cycle Illumina NextSeq 550 flow cell was used to sequence each immunoSEQ 96-well plate. The published analysis was carried out like this. Because the immunoSEQ output held only junctional sequences and lacked quality scores, the filtering could not match the filtering applied to full-length reads. To assign V/J genes and CDR3, sequences were annotated using PyIR, a Python wrapper for IgBLAST v1.9, with IMGT germline references. Any read was removed if the V/J assignment was weak (E-value above 1e-6), the CDR3 was missing, or the read contained stop codons, out-of-frame junctions, or ambiguous translated residues. V3J clonotypes were defined as sequences sharing an identical inferred V gene, J gene, and CDR3 amino acid sequence. The percentage overlap between two repertoires was calculated by dividing the number of shared unique clonotypes by the size of the smaller repertoire. Repertoire richness was assessed with RTK rarefaction, the Chao1 estimator, and Recon v2.1 estimates of unobserved clonotypes. For all TCRbeta clonotypes obtained by the gDNA method from a few donors, generation probabilities were computed with OLGA. This immuneACCESS table, as held by TCRdb, lists in-frame sequences with V and J called but not all clones. Of the missing ones, under half trace to an unresolved V gene in checked studies; the others have no known cause. V and J calls plus clone size are reproduced from that table; the DNA served to infer D and trimming. This sample comprises about 380,000 clones, roughly 96% of them detected only once. The ten largest account for about 0.32% of the sample.

The sample holds a few counts of this clone. Its specific antigen is unknown. It has no much larger one-base neighbor in the sample; base qualities were not kept. The donors were healthy, HIV-negative adults who had no recently reported acute infections or vaccinations. Every donor was a Caucasian adult living in Nashville, Tennessee, USA. CD8 memory samples consisted of magnetically selected CD45RO+ cells combined with CCR7-negative CD45RA+ effector memory (TemRA) cells. Blood was collected by leukapheresis, and PBMCs were isolated by Ficoll-Histopaque density gradient centrifugation and then cryopreserved in liquid nitrogen vapor phase. Analytical flow cytometry was used to check the purity and quantity of each magnetically sorted T cell population. Each sorted fraction had its genomic DNA isolated and then quantified by UV absorbance on a Nanodrop 2000c. The source material was memory CD8+ T cells sorted from blood. In light of the paper, this sample's cell subset or site label describes: CD45RO+ cells pooled with CCR7-negative TemRA cells. The TCR originated in a man aged 25-40 years in good health.

The CDR3 loop reads CASRWGSRPNQPQHF. The base sequence is TGTGCCAGCAGGTGGGGAAGCCGGCCCAATCAGCCCCAGCATTTT. In this chain, TRBV2 is recombined with TRBJ1-5; no D segment can be confidently identified. The germline V gene specifies SNHLY as CDR1 and FYNNEI as CDR2. Reading from cysteine to phenylalanine, the CDR3 counts 15 amino acids. The retained sequence is limited to the CDR3, 45 bases, with the frame set at the first base. V and J lose 6 bases and 3 bases, and a span of 15 bases separates them.